These 20 T cell receptor beta chains were sequenced from one sample in a study of shared clonotypes between healthy human individuals (TCRdb year 2020). The library came from the immunoSEQ multiplex PCR assay. TCRdb retrieved this table from immuneACCESS and kept in-frame rearrangements only. Not all clones are present; in checked studies, unresolved V genes account for under half, and no reason is known for the remainder. This sample gives some 200,000 clones in total; approximately 62% of them show up just once. Of the sample, less than 11% falls within the top ten clones. Sequencing used memory CD4+ T cells sorted from blood. The label giving this sample's cell subset or site can be read as: CD45RA-negative fraction. Receptor source: a man aged 25-40 years in good health.

This sequence joins TRBV11-3 and TRBJ1-2; possible D gene TRBD1, 5 bases. V lost 3 bases and J lost 2, with 19 bases in between. Germline CDR1 SGHNT, CDR2 YENEEA. The CDR3 loop spans 17 amino acids. CDR3 bases: TGTGCCAGCAGCTTTTTGAGTGCGGGACGGATAAACTATGGCTACACCTTC. Its translation is CASSFLSAGRINYGYTF.

The chain links TRBV28 to TRBJ2-2; unclear D gene. V was trimmed by 8 bases and J by 7 bases, leaving 17 bases between them. Looked up from germline, CDR1 is MDHEN and CDR2 is SYDVKM. CDR3 length equals 14 residues. The CDR3 sequence: CASLGRSFSGELFF. As DNA, the CDR3 is TGTGCCAGCCTCGGAAGGAGCTTTAGCGGGGAGCTGTTTTTT.

The V and J genes are TRBV11-3 and TRBJ1-1, with no clear D. Trimming took off 7 bases at V and 7 bases at J, with 16 bases between the two ends. The CDR3 covers 13 residues. CDR1 is SGHNT and CDR2 is YENEEA in the germline V gene. Here the CDR3 DNA reads TGTGCCAGCACCCCCGATGGAAGGAGTGAAGCTTTCTTT. The encoded protein is CASTPDGRSEAFF.

Of note for this clone: Other DNA variants within this sample encode the same CDR3. This chain uses TRBV2 with TRBJ1-5; no clear D. CDR3 size: 15 residues. Looked up from germline, CDR1 is SNHLY and CDR2 is FYNNEI. V lost 7 bases and J 1 base, leaving 14 bases between the germline ends. The CDR3 coding sequence is TGTGCCAGCACACCAGGAGGTGGCAGCAATCAGCCCCAGCATTTT. It encodes CASTPGGGSNQPQHF.

This clone was detected a few times. V gene TRBV7-6 combines with J gene TRBJ2-1, with 7 bases aligning to TRBD1. Per the germline V gene, CDR1 is SGHVS and CDR2 is FNYEAQ. The V segment lost 5 bases and the J segment 4 bases; nucleotides outside the gene matches: 17. This CDR3 has 18 amino acids. CDR3 DNA sequence: TGTGCCAGCAGCAACGGTCAGGGGGACGGACGAATGTACAATGAGCAGTTCTTC. Its translation: CASSNGQGDGRMYNEQFF.

The chain is built from TRBV9 and TRBJ2-5; 10 nucleotides agree with TRBD1. CDR1 SGDLS and CDR2 YYNGEE come from the germline V gene. The CDR3 has 15 residues. With V trimmed by 7 bases and J by 0 bases, 6 bases remained unmatched. The CDR3 reads CASQRGQGNQETQYF. The CDR3 region has the DNA TGTGCCAGCCAGCGGGGACAGGGGAACCAAGAGACCCAGTACTTC.

This clone has more than one count but fewer than ten. The J gene is TRBJ1-5, the V gene TRBV6-1, with D unclear. The CDR3 extends over 11 amino acids. The V gene lost 5 bases and the J gene lost 4 bases, with 3 bases spanning the gap. CDR1 and CDR2 (germline): MNHNS, SASEGT. DNA of the CDR3: TGTGCCAGCAGTTCAAATCAGCCCCAGCATTTT. Translating it yields CASSSNQPQHF.

This clone was counted a single time. The rearrangement links TRBV5-4 to TRBJ2-7; possibly TRBD2 for D (6 bases). V lost 5 bases, J lost 2 bases, and 17 bases lay in between. The CDR3 loop spans 15 amino acids. Germline CDR1 is SGHNT and CDR2 is YYREEE (reference sequence). The CDR3 region is CASRSWGVGTYEQYF. The CDR3 DNA reads as TGTGCCAGCAGGAGCTGGGGGGTTGGAACCTACGAGCAGTACTTC.

The chain uses TRBV19 and TRBJ2-1, with TRBD2 matching over 10 bases. The trim removed 4 bases at V and 6 bases at J, leaving 15 bases unmatched. The CDR3 totals 18 residues. Germline values: CDR1 LNHDA, CDR2 SQIVND (reference sequence). The CDR3 is CASSTFSGRASKRNEQFF. The CDR3, as DNA: TGTGCCAGTAGTACGTTCAGCGGGAGGGCCTCAAAGCGCAATGAGCAGTTCTTC.

The chain employs TRBV2 and TRBJ2-5; D gene ambiguous. The V and J ends lost 5 bases and 5 bases respectively, with 9 bases between them. The germline V gene encodes CDR1 SNHLY and CDR2 FYNNEI. This CDR3 has 12 amino acids. CDR3 DNA sequence: TGTGCCAGCAGTTCTCCGTGGGAGACCCAGTACTTC. Protein sequence: CASSSPWETQYF.

This clone turned up a few times. This chain connects TRBV5-1 to TRBJ1-2; TRBD1 matches 9 bases. The length of the CDR3 is 15 residues. The germline V gene has CDR1 SGHRS and CDR2 YFSETQ. Trimming took 3 bases from V and 4 from J; bases not matched to a gene: 7. Written as DNA, the CDR3 is TGCGCCAGCAGCTCACCGGGACAGGGTGCCTATGGCTACACCTTC. Amino acids: CASSSPGQGAYGYTF. Based on the CDR3 plus reference TRBV5-1 and TRBJ1-2, the full variable domain is KAGVTQTPRYLIKTRGQQVTLSCSPISGHRSVSWYQQTPGQGLQFLFEYFSETQRNKGNFPGRFSGRQFSNSRSEMNVSTLELGDSALYLCASSSPGQGAYGYTFGSGTRLTVV.

The CDR3 DNA reads TGTGCCAGCAGCGTAGCCGGGAGGGGTGAGGATACGCAGTATTTT. It codes for CASSVAGRGEDTQYF. The chain links TRBV9 to TRBJ2-3, with 8 nucleotides matching TRBD2. This CDR3 spans 15 amino acids. V gave up 0 bases and J gave up 6 bases; unmatched junction bases: 6. Germline V gives CDR1 SGDLS, CDR2 YYNGEE.

This clone was recorded a few times. In the same sample, other DNA sequences code for this CDR3. V is TRBV4-3 and J is TRBJ1-5; D unresolved. This CDR3 contains 13 residues. The V gene's germline CDR1 is LGHNA and CDR2 YSLEER. Trimming took 0 bases from V and 4 from J, leaving 4 bases between them. CDR3 sequence reads: CASSQDRNQPQHF. DNA of the CDR3: TGCGCCAGCAGCCAAGATCGAAATCAGCCCCAGCATTTT.

Only a few counts were recorded for this clone. The rearrangement joins TRBV5-1 to TRBJ2-3; D remains unclear. V was shortened by 0 bases and J by 4 bases, with 6 bases between the two germline ends. CDR1 is SGHRS, CDR2 YFSETQ, per germline. The CDR3 contains 13 residues. The CDR3 spells CASSLDLPDTQYF. The CDR3, as DNA: TGCGCCAGCAGCTTGGACCTGCCAGATACGCAGTATTTT.

The V gene is TRBV7-2, the J gene TRBJ2-3, with TRBD2 matching 10 bases. The CDR3 spans 16 residues. With V trimmed by 2 bases and J by 5 bases, 7 bases remained unmatched. From germline, CDR1 is SGHTA and CDR2 FQGNSA. DNA of the CDR3: TGTGCCAGCAGCTTATTCTCTAGCGGGAGCGGAGATACGCAGTATTTT. Translation: CASSLFSSGSGDTQYF. Complete variable domain (other parts from reference TRBV7-2 and TRBJ2-3): GAGVSQSPSNKVTEKGKDVELRCDPISGHTALYWYRQSLGQGLEFLIYFQGNSAPDKSGLPSDRFSAERTGGSVSTLTIQRTQQEDSAVYLCASSLFSSGSGDTQYFGPGTRLTVL.

The chain couples TRBV7-2 to TRBJ2-2, with 8 bases aligning to TRBD2. The CDR3 spans 19 residues. Germline CDR1 SGHTA, CDR2 FQGNSA. The V and J ends lost 4 bases and 5 bases, in that order; junction bases with no gene match: 18. The CDR3 DNA reads as TGTGCCAGCAGCTCAACGGGAGGTAGCGGGATCTATAGGACCGGGGAGCTGTTTTTT. Its translation: CASSSTGGSGIYRTGELFF.

This clone was detected a few times. V usage is TRBV27 and J usage is TRBJ2-1, with 13 bases aligning to TRBD2. The germline V gene has CDR1 MNHEY and CDR2 SMNVEV (reference sequence). There are 15 residues in the CDR3. V gave up 8 bases and J gave up 6 bases; unmatched junction bases: 7. This chain's CDR3 is CASGRLAGGSNEQFF. The CDR3 DNA reads as TGTGCCAGCGGGCGACTAGCGGGAGGCTCCAATGAGCAGTTCTTC.

The CDR3 loop reads CASSPFADSNQPQHF. The CDR3 DNA is TGTGCCAGCTCACCCTTCGCTGATAGCAATCAGCCCCAGCATTTT. V usage is TRBV18 and J usage is TRBJ1-5, with D uncertain. CDR3 length: 15 amino acids. The V gene lost 3 bases and the J gene lost 0 bases, with 9 bases spanning the gap. Germline lookup yields CDR1 KGHSH and CDR2 LQKENI.

V and J are TRBV25-1 and TRBJ2-5, with TRBD2 matching over 9 bases. The CDR3 length is 16 residues. Germline V lookup: CDR1 MGHDK, CDR2 SYGVNS. Trimming took 3 bases from V and 5 from J; bases not matched to a gene: 10. The CDR3 here is CASSDLVAGEGETQYF. The DNA of the CDR3 is TGTGCCAGCAGTGACCTAGTAGCGGGGGAGGGCGAGACCCAGTACTTC.

This chain uses TRBV5-1 with TRBJ2-3; no firm D call. CDR3 length: 16 residues. Germline lookup yields CDR1 SGHRS and CDR2 YFSETQ. The germline V and J ends were trimmed by 0 bases and 0 bases, with 11 bases remaining between them. The CDR3: CASSLVTASSTDTQYF. The CDR3 nucleotides read TGCGCCAGCAGCTTGGTGACGGCCTCTAGCACAGATACGCAGTATTTT.